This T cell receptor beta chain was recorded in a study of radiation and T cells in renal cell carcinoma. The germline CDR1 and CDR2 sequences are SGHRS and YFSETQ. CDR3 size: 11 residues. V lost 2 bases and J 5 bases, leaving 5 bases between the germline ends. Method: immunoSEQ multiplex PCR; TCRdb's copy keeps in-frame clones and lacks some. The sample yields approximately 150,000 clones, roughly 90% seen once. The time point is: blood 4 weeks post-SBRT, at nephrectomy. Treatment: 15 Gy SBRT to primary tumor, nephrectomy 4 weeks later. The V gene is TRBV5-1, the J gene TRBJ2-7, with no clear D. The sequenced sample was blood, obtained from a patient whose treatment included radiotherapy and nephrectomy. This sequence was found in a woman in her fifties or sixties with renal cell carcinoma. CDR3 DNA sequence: TGCGCCAGCAGCTTTGGCCACGAGCAGTACTTC. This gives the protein CASSFGHEQYF.